These 26 T cell receptor beta chains were all obtained from the same sample, sequenced in a study of T cells in Graves' hyperthyroidism and ophthalmopathy (dated by TCRdb to between 2018 and 2021). Library construction relied on multiplex PCR. The data were produced on an Illumina HiSeq 2000. The TCR beta CDR3 regions were amplified from the RNA transcripts. A first-round RT-PCR of the TCR CDR3 used the HTBI primer set with the Qiagen OneStep RT-PCR kit. TCRdb took the public reads, trimmed them with fastp at Q25, ran MiXCR for clone calling and kept in-frame beta chains. One record per CDR3 amino acid sequence lists the most common genes and DNA. The sample includes over 500,000 distinct CDR3 sequences, with about 14% observed a single time. In total, the top ten clones hold approximately 15% of the sample. Sequenced: blood. These receptors were obtained from a woman aged 40 to 50 with Graves' hyperthyroidism.

This clonotype was picked up many times. This chain joins TRBV3-1 and TRBJ2-7; no clear D. V gave up 3 bases and J gave up 3 bases, with 3 bases separating them. This CDR3 spans 11 amino acids. CDR1 and CDR2 from the germline V gene are LGHDT and YNNKEL (reference sequence). CDR3: CASSQDYEQYF. The DNA of the CDR3 is TGTGCCAGCAGCCAGGACTACGAGCAGTACTTC.

This clonotype was seen ten or more times. The chain is built from TRBV10-3 and TRBJ1-2; the D is unclear. The CDR3 loop spans 16 amino acids. Germline loops: CDR1 ENHRY, CDR2 SYGVKD. Trimming removed 6 bases from V and 0 bases from J, with 17 bases in between. Written as DNA, the CDR3 is TGTGCCATCAGGACTGAAACCGCGAGTTCTAACTATGGCTACACCTTC. It codes for CAIRTETASSNYGYTF.

This clonotype was recorded many times. The genes are TRBV2 and TRBJ2-4, with D possibly TRBD1 on 5 matching bases. This CDR3 has 13 amino acids. Germline V CDR1 and CDR2: SNHLY, FYNNEI. V was clipped by 6 bases and J by 2 bases, with 8 bases between them. Here the CDR3 reads CASRQDTKNIQYF. DNA of the CDR3: TGTGCCAGCAGGCAGGACACCAAAAACATTCAGTACTTC.

The V and J genes are TRBV19 and TRBJ2-2; the D is unclear. The CDR3 is 15 residues long. Germline V gene lookup returns CDR1 LNHDA and CDR2 SQIVND (reference sequence). V was clipped by 4 bases and J by 2 bases, with 11 bases between them. CDR3 coding DNA: TGTGCCAGTAGTAGGTTCTTGGGAAACACCGGGGAGCTGTTTTTT. It is translated as CASSRFLGNTGELFF.

This clonotype was counted only a few times. J is TRBJ2-7 and V is TRBV7-9, with 12 bases matching TRBD1. This CDR3 spans 17 amino acids. Germline values: CDR1 SEHNR, CDR2 FQNEAQ (reference sequence). J was trimmed by 5 bases and V by 5 bases; bases with no gene match: 13. The CDR3 sequence is CASSRRVAGTGGDEQYF. CDR3 nucleotide sequence: TGTGCCAGCAGCCGTAGGGTGGCCGGGACAGGGGGCGACGAGCAGTACTTC.

The sample holds a few counts of this clonotype. The DNA of the CDR3 is TGTGCCAGCAGCCTGGGAGGGACTAGCGGGAGAGATACGCAGTATTTT. Protein product: CASSLGGTSGRDTQYF. J is TRBJ2-3 and V is TRBV9, with TRBD2 matching 14 bases. Germline V gene sequence: CDR1 SGDLS, CDR2 YYNGEE. J gave up 5 bases and V 4 bases, and 6 bases lay outside the gene matches. The CDR3 spans 16 residues.

This clonotype was detected many times. The chain employs TRBV12-3 or TRBV12-4 and TRBJ2-1, with a possible D match to TRBD2 (6 bases). The ends were cut back, 2 bases at V and 6 bases at J, with 11 bases in the middle. This CDR3 spans 14 amino acids. The CDR3 coding sequence is TGTGCCAGCAGTTTAAGGCAGGGAGGCAATGAGCAGTTCTTC. Its translation is CASSLRQGGNEQFF.

The chain carries TRBV6-1 and TRBJ2-1; possible D gene TRBD1, 5 bases. Germline CDR1 is MNHNS and CDR2 is SASEGT. This CDR3 region has 15 residues. The V gene lost 7 bases and the J gene lost 0 bases, with 13 bases spanning the gap. Here the CDR3 DNA reads TGTGCCAGCAAGGGGTGGCCCAGCTCCTACAATGAGCAGTTCTTC. Amino acid sequence: CASKGWPSSYNEQFF.

The V and J genes are TRBV28 and TRBJ2-7; D remains ambiguous. The CDR3 covers 11 residues. V gave up 6 bases and J gave up 6 bases, with 9 bases separating them. CDR1 MDHEN and CDR2 SYDVKM come from the germline V gene. The CDR3 reads CASRSLAEQYF. The CDR3 coding sequence is TGTGCCAGCAGATCTTTAGCCGAGCAGTACTTC.

This clonotype was counted between two and nine times. This chain links TRBV20-1 with TRBJ2-1, with D unresolved. This CDR3 region has 14 residues. V lost 0 bases and J lost 7, with 13 bases in between. Germline V gene data show CDR1 as DFQATT and CDR2 as SNEGSKA (reference sequence). CDR3 protein: CSARERAVFNEQFF. The DNA of the CDR3 is TGCAGTGCTAGAGAAAGGGCCGTTTTTAATGAGCAGTTCTTC.

Many counts were recorded for this clonotype. This chain uses TRBV9 with TRBJ1-2; possible D gene TRBD1, 6 bases. CDR3 length: 14 residues. V dropped 4 bases and J dropped 6 bases, with 16 bases sitting between them. CDR1 and CDR2 from the germline V gene are SGDLS and YYNGEE. In DNA form, the CDR3 reads TGTGCCAGCAGCTCAGGAGCGGGGGCGCATGGCTACACCTTC. Its protein product is CASSSGAGAHGYTF.

This clonotype was observed at least ten times. The chain carries TRBV3-1 and TRBJ2-7; tentatively, D is TRBD1 or TRBD2 (5 bases each). Trimming left V 3 bases short and J 7 bases short, with 16 bases between. The germline CDR1 and CDR2 sequences are LGHDT and YNNKEL (reference sequence). The CDR3 is made up of 14 amino acids. CDR3 DNA sequence: TGTGCCAGCAGCCACCGGGGCCCTGAGGAGGAGCAGTACTTC. This codes for CASSHRGPEEEQYF.

This clonotype was found a few times. The chain links TRBV18 to TRBJ2-6, with D maybe TRBD2 (6 bases). The V and J ends lost 0 bases and 0 bases respectively, with 12 bases between them. From germline, CDR1 is KGHSH and CDR2 LQKENI. The CDR3 is 18 amino acids. CDR3 sequence: CASSPPLGRSSGANVLTF. The CDR3 DNA follows: TGTGCCAGCTCACCACCGTTGGGGAGGAGCTCTGGGGCCAACGTCCTGACTTTC.

The chain couples TRBV6-2 or TRBV6-3 to TRBJ2-7; D unclear. This CDR3 comprises 12 residues. CDR1 MNHEY and CDR2 SVGEGT come from the germline V gene. V lost 6 bases and J lost 7, with 13 bases in between. CDR3 amino acids: CASSRPGREQYF. The CDR3 region has the DNA TGTGCCAGCAGCCGACCTGGGCGGGAGCAGTACTTC.

As for this clonotype: A much larger clone lies one base from this, so it may be a read error. The V and J genes are TRBV5-1 and TRBJ2-1, with D unclear. Germline V gene data show CDR1 as SGHRS and CDR2 as YFSETQ. This CDR3 comprises 14 residues. Deletions cut 5 bases from V and 1 base from J, with 10 bases between. In DNA form, the CDR3 reads TGCGCCAGCAGTAGGGCTTTATCCTACAATGAGCAGTTCTTC. Amino acid sequence: CASSRALSYNEQFF.

The chain recombines TRBV19 with TRBJ2-1; D unclear. Trimming cost V 5 bases and J 6 bases, with 23 bases left between them. The CDR3 extends over 17 amino acids. CDR1 and CDR2 (germline): LNHDA, SQIVND (reference sequence). CDR3 in amino acids: CASSAPSAEYGGNEQFF. In nucleotides, the CDR3 is TGTGCCAGTAGTGCCCCTTCGGCGGAGTACGGTGGCAATGAGCAGTTCTTC.

This clonotype was detected ten times or more. The chain recombines TRBV5-1 with TRBJ1-4; no clear D. This CDR3 is 14 amino acids long. CDR1 is SGHRS and CDR2 is YFSETQ in the germline V gene. V lost 5 bases and J 3 bases, leaving 11 bases between the germline ends. The CDR3 nucleotides read TGCGCCAGCAGATCAGGCGGGTCTAATGAAAAACTGTTTTTT. Protein sequence: CASRSGGSNEKLFF.

This clonotype has only a few counts. CDR3 sequence reads: CASSIPGTHNYGYTF. In DNA form, the CDR3 reads TGTGCCAGTAGTATCCCCGGGACGCACAACTATGGCTACACCTTC. This rearrangement joins TRBV19 to TRBJ1-2, with D tentatively TRBD1 (5 bases). CDR1 is LNHDA and CDR2 is SQIVND in the germline V gene (reference sequence). The ends were cut back, 3 bases at V and 2 bases at J, with 13 bases in the middle. CDR3 length: 15 residues.

This clonotype was seen repeatedly, ten times or more. The genes are TRBV24-1 and TRBJ2-2; D is uncertain. Trimming took off 4 bases at V and 4 bases at J, with 9 bases between the two ends. This CDR3 spans 14 amino acids. Germline V gene sequence: CDR1 KGHDR, CDR2 SFDVKD. The CDR3 region has the DNA TGTGCCACCAGTGACCCCTGGATCACCGGGGAGCTGTTTTTT. It encodes CATSDPWITGELFF.

The chain recombines TRBV28 with TRBJ2-7; 7 positions agree with TRBD1. CDR1 and CDR2 from the germline V gene are MDHEN and SYDVKM. The ends lost 10 bases at V and 1 base at J; junction bases unmatched: 7. The CDR3 consists of 13 residues. The CDR3 DNA follows: TGTGCCACCCGGACAGGTCTTTCCTACGAGCAGTACTTC. Its protein is CATRTGLSYEQYF.

In this sample, this clonotype turned up many times. The V call is TRBV3-1, the J call TRBJ2-1; D perhaps matches TRBD1 (5 bases). CDR3 size: 14 residues. Per the germline V gene, CDR1 is LGHDT and CDR2 is YNNKEL (reference sequence). Trimming took 2 bases from V and 8 from J, leaving 13 bases between them. The CDR3 loop reads CASSQSRVGDEQFF. The CDR3 DNA reads as TGTGCCAGCAGCCAATCCAGGGTAGGTGATGAGCAGTTCTTC.

This clonotype was picked up many times. In nucleotides, the CDR3 is TGCGCCAGCAGCTTGGGGAGCGGGAGCGAGGTCGAGCAGTACTTC. It codes for CASSLGSGSEVEQYF. J is TRBJ2-7 and V is TRBV5-1; TRBD2 agrees at 8 bases. Looked up from germline, CDR1 is SGHRS and CDR2 is YFSETQ. This CDR3 contains 15 residues. The V segment lost 0 bases and the J segment 6 bases; nucleotides outside the gene matches: 8.

In its sample, this clonotype was seen many times. The rearrangement links TRBV5-1 to TRBJ1-1; D may be TRBD1 (5 bases). V was cut by 0 bases and J by 1 base, with 10 bases left in between. The CDR3 length is 15 residues. CDR1 SGHRS and CDR2 YFSETQ come from the germline V gene. The CDR3, as DNA: TGCGCCAGCAGCTTGGCTGGGCAGGGGAACACTGAAGCTTTCTTT. Amino acids: CASSLAGQGNTEAFF.

In this sample, this clonotype turned up many times. The chain combines TRBV6-1 with TRBJ1-5, with D possibly TRBD1 on 5 matching bases. This CDR3 contains 16 residues. Trimming pared 3 bases from V and 1 base from J, leaving 13 bases between. The germline V gene has CDR1 MNHNS and CDR2 SASEGT. CDR3 sequence reads: CASSDRYGGSNQPQHF. The DNA of the CDR3 is TGTGCCAGCAGTGACCGGTACGGGGGGAGCAATCAGCCCCAGCATTTT.

This clonotype has a count of ten or more. This chain uses TRBV20-1 with TRBJ1-1; TRBD1 might be the D (6 bases). The CDR3 has 14 residues. Germline lookup yields CDR1 DFQATT and CDR2 SNEGSKA (reference sequence). Deletions cut 3 bases from V and 3 bases from J, with 14 bases between. CDR3 sequence reads: CSARGRGHDTEAFF. In DNA form, the CDR3 reads TGCAGTGCTAGGGGCAGGGGCCACGACACTGAAGCTTTCTTT.

This clonotype has a handful of counts. The gene calls are TRBV20-1 and TRBJ1-6; maybe TRBD1 (5 bases). With 6 bases removed from V and 5 bases from J, the gap between germline ends came to 11 bases. Germline V gene data show CDR1 as DFQATT and CDR2 as SNEGSKA (reference sequence). CDR3 length: 13 residues. CDR3 amino acids: CSASGANNSPLHF. CDR3 coding DNA: TGCAGTGCCTCCGGGGCCAATAATTCACCCCTCCACTTT.